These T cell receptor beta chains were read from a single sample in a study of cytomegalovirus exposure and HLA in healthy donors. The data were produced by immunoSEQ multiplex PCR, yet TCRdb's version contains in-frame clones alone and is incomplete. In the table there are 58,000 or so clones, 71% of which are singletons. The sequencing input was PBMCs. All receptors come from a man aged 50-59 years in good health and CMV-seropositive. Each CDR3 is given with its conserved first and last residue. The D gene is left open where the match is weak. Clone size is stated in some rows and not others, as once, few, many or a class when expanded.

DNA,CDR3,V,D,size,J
TGCGCCAGCAGCCAATCTGCGGGGGGGCCCGAGCAGTACTTC,CASSQSAGGPEQYF,TRBV4-3,TRBD2,-,TRBJ2-7
TGTGCCAGCAAGAGGGGGCCCCCTCTGGAGCAGTACTTC,CASKRGPPLEQYF,TRBV2,TRBD1,-,TRBJ2-7
TGTGCCAGCAGCTTAGCGACAGGGGGCACCGGGGAGCTGTTTTTT,CASSLATGGTGELFF,TRBV11-2,TRBD1,-,TRBJ2-2
TGTGCCTGGACGAGGGACAGAAAAACCTATAATTATTCACCCCTCCACTTT,CAWTRDRKTYNYSPLHF,TRBV30,TRBD1,-,TRBJ1-6
TGTGCCAGCAGCTTGAAAAAGCGGGAGTCAGGCAATGAGCAGTTCTTC,CASSLKKRESGNEQFF,TRBV5-4,TRBD2,-,TRBJ2-1
TGTGCCAGCAGGGACAGCGGGGGTAGCAATCAGCCCCAGCATTTT,CASRDSGGSNQPQHF,TRBV25-1,-,-,TRBJ1-5
TGTGCCAGCAGCCCTCATCGACAGGGGGGAGGGAGTCGAGAGACCCAGTACTTC,CASSPHRQGGGSRETQYF,TRBV9,TRBD1,-,TRBJ2-5
TGTGCCATCAGCCTTACAGGGATCACAGATACGCAGTATTTT,CAISLTGITDTQYF,TRBV10-3,-,-,TRBJ2-3
TGTGCCAGCTCACCGTATCTTGACAAGAGCAATCAGCCCCAGCATTTT,CASSPYLDKSNQPQHF,TRBV18,-,-,TRBJ1-5
TGTGCCCCTCGCAACGGCAGGGAGGACGGAGAGACCCAGTACTTC,CAPRNGREDGETQYF,TRBV30,-,-,TRBJ2-5
TGTGCCAGCAGCTTGGGCGGGGTGGTGGAGACCCAGTACTTC,CASSLGGVVETQYF,TRBV5-8,-,few,TRBJ2-5
TGTGCCAGCAGTTTTGAGGTTAACACCGGGGAGCTGTTTTTT,CASSFEVNTGELFF,TRBV27,-,-,TRBJ2-2
TGTGCCAGCACTTCCCTCAGCTCCTACGAGCAGTACTTC,CASTSLSSYEQYF,TRBV27,-,-,TRBJ2-7
TGCGCCAGCAGCCCCGGACAGTCAACTAATGAAAAACTGTTTTTT,CASSPGQSTNEKLFF,TRBV4-1,-,-,TRBJ1-4
TGTGCCACCAGCAATAGACAGGGCTTGCATGGCTACACCTTC,CATSNRQGLHGYTF,TRBV15,TRBD1,-,TRBJ1-2
TGTGCCAGCAGCCTGGGGACAGGGCGACCCTACGAGCAGTACTTC,CASSLGTGRPYEQYF,TRBV5-6,TRBD1,-,TRBJ2-7
TGTGCCAGCTCACATTCTTCCTACACTGAAGCTTTCTTT,CASSHSSYTEAFF,TRBV18,-,-,TRBJ1-1
TGTGCCAGCGCCGCGAGAGGCGCGAACACCGGGGAGCTGTTTTTT,CASAARGANTGELFF,TRBV2,-,few,TRBJ2-2
TGTGCCATCAGTGAGGGGACAGGGGCAAACTATGGCTACACCTTC,CAISEGTGANYGYTF,TRBV10-3,TRBD1,-,TRBJ1-2
TGTGCCAGCAGTTACGGGATGGGGGGAGCCACCGGGGAGCTGTTTTTT,CASSYGMGGATGELFF,TRBV6-5,-,-,TRBJ2-2
TGCGCCAGTAAGACTAGCGGGGTTTCGTACCAAGAGACCCAGTACTTC,CASKTSGVSYQETQYF,TRBV5-1,TRBD2,-,TRBJ2-5
TGTGCCAGCAGTCAGGACACTTACACCGGGGAGCTGTTTTTT,CASSQDTYTGELFF,TRBV6-6,-,-,TRBJ2-2
TGTGCCTGGAGTTCGTGGTCAGGGGGCGCCCCATTCGACGAGCAGTACTTC,CAWSSWSGGAPFDEQYF,TRBV30,TRBD1,-,TRBJ2-7
TGTGCCAGTAGTATAGTATCCGGGGGGGCCGGAGATACGCAGTATTTT,CASSIVSGGAGDTQYF,TRBV19,TRBD2,-,TRBJ2-3
TGCAGCGTTATGAGACAGCTCACAGATACGCAGTATTTT,CSVMRQLTDTQYF,TRBV29-1,-,-,TRBJ2-3
TGTGCCAGCAGCGCGTTTTTAGCGGGGGGATCCTACAATGAGCAGTTCTTC,CASSAFLAGGSYNEQFF,TRBV9,TRBD2,-,TRBJ2-1
TGTGCCAGCAGCGCGGCCGAGATTCCAGATACGCAGTATTTT,CASSAAEIPDTQYF,TRBV7-9,-,-,TRBJ2-3